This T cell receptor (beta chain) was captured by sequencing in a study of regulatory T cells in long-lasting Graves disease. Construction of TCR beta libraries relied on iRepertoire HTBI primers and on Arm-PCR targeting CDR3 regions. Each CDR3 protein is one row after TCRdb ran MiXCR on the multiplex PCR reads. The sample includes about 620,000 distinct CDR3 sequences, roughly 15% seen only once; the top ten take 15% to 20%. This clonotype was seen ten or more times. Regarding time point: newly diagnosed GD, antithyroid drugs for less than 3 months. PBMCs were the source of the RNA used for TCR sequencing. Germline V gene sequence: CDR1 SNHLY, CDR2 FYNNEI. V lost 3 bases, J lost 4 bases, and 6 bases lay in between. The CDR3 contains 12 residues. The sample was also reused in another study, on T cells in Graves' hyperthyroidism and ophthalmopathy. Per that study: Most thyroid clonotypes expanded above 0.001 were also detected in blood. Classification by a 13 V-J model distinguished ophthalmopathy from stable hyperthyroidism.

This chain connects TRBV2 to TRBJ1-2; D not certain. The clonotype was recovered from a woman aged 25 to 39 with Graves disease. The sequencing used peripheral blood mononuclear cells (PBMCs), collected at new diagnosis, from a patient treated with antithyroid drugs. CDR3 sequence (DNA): TGTGCCAGCAGTGAGGGGTTCTATGGCTACACCTTC. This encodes CASSEGFYGYTF.